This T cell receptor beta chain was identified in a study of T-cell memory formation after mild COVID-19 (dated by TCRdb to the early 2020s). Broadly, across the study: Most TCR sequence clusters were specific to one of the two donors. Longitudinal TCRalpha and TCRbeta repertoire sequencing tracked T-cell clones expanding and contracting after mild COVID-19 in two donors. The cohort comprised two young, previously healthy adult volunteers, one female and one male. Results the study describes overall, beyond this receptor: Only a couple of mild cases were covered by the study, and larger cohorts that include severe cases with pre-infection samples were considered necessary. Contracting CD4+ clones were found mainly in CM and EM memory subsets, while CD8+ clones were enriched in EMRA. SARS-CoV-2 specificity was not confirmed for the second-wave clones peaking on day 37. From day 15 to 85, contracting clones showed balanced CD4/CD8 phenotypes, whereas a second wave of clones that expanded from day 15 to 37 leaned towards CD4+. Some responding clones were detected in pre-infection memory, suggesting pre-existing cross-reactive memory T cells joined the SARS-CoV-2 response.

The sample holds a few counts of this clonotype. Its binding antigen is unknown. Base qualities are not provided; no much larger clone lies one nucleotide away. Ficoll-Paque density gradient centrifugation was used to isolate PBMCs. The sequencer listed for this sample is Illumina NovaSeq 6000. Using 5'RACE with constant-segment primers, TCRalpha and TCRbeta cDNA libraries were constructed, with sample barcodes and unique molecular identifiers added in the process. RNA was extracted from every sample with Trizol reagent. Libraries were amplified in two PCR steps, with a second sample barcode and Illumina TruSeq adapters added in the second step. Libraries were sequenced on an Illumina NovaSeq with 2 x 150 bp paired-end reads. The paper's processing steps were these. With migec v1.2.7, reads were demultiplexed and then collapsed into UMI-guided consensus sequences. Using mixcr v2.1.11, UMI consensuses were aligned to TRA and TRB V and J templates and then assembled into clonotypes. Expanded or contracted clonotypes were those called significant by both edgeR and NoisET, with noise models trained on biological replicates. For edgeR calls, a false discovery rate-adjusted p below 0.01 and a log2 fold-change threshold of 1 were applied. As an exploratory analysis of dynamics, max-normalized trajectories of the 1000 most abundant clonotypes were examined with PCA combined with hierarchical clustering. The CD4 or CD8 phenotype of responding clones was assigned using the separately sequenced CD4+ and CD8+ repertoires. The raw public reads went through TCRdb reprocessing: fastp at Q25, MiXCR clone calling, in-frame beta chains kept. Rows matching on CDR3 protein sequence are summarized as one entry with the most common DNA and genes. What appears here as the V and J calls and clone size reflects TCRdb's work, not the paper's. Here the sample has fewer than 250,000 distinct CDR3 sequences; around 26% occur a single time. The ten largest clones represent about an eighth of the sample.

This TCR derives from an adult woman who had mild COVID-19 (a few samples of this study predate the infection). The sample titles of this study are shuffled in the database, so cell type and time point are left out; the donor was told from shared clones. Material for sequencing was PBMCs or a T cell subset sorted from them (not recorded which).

The nucleotides read TGTGCCAGCAGCGTAGAGGCAGGTGGTCCCAGGGGGGGTGAGACCCAGTACTTC. Translation gives CASSVEAGGPRGGETQYF. Here the chain combines TRBV9 and TRBJ2-5, with a tentative D call of TRBD1 or TRBD2, each matching 7 bases. In the germline V gene, CDR1 corresponds to SGDLS and CDR2 to YYNGEE. There are 18 amino acids in the CDR3, from cysteine to phenylalanine inclusive. Solely the CDR3 DNA is kept, with 54 bases framed from the first base. V is shortened by 0 bases, J by 5 bases, and the region joining them spans 23 bases. The full variable domain, completed from the reference TRBV9 and TRBJ2-5 proteins outside the CDR3, reads DSGVTQTPKHLITATGQRVTLRCSPRSGDLSVYWYQQSLDQGLQFLIQYYNGEERAKGNILERFSAQQFPDLHSELNLSSLELGDSALYFCASSVEAGGPRGGETQYFGPGTRLLVL.